This T cell receptor (beta chain) comes out of a study of technical replicates of blood from a few donors. Data came from immunoSEQ multiplex PCR; TCRdb stores just in-frame clones and leaves some out. The profile shows 65,000 to 80,000 clones, 95% to 99% of them singletons. Trimming took 4 bases from V and 3 from J, leaving 4 bases between them. The CDR3 is 11 residues long. The germline CDR1 and CDR2 sequences are SGHDT and YYEEEE. The sequence was obtained from a human donor in good health. Sequenced sample: T cells isolated from PBMCs. The chain is built from TRBV5-6 and TRBJ1-1, with D unclear. The CDR3 region is CASSVDTEAFF. The CDR3 bases are TGTGCCAGCAGCGTAGACACTGAAGCTTTCTTT.